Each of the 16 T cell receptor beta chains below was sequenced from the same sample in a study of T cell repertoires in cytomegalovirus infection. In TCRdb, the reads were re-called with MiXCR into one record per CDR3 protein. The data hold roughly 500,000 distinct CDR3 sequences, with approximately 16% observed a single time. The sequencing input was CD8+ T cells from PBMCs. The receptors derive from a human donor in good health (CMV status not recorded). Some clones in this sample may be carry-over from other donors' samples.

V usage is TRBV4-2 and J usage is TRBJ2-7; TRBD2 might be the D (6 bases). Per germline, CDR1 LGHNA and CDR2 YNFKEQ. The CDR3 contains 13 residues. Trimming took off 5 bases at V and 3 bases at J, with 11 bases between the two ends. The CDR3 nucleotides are TGTGCCAGCAGCTCGACTAGTATCTACGAGCAGTACTTC. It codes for CASSSTSIYEQYF.

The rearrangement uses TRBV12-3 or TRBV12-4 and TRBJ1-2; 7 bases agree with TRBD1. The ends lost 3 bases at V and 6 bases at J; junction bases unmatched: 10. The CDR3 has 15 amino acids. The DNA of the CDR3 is TGTGCCAGCAGTTTCTCGGGACAGCTCCTAAATGGCTACACCTTC. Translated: CASSFSGQLLNGYTF.

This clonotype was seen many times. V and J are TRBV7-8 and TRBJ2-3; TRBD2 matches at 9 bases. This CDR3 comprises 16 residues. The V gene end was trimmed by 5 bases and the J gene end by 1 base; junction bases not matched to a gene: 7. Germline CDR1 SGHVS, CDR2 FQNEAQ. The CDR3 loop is CASSLRLADGTDTQYF. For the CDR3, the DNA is TGTGCCAGCAGCCTTCGACTAGCGGATGGCACAGATACGCAGTATTTT.

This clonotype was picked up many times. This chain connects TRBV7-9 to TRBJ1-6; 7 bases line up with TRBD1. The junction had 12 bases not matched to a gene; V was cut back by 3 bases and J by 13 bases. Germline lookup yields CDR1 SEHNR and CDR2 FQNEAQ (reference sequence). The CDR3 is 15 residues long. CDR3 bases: TGTGCCAGCAGCTTCCCTCGGGGAGGGGGCGCGCCCCTCCACTTT. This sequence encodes CASSFPRGGGAPLHF.

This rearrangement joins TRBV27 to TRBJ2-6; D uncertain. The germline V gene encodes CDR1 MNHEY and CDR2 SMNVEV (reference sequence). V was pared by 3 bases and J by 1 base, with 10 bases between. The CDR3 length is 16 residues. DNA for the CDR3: TGTGCCAGCAGTTTGATTTTGGGTTCTGGGGCCAACGTCCTGACTTTC. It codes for CASSLILGSGANVLTF.

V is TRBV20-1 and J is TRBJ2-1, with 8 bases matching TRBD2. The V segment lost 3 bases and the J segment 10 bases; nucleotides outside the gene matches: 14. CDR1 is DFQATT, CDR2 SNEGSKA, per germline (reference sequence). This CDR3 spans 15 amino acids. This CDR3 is CSASGAGAFVVEQFF. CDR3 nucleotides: TGCAGTGCTAGTGGAGCGGGGGCCTTTGTGGTCGAGCAGTTCTTC.

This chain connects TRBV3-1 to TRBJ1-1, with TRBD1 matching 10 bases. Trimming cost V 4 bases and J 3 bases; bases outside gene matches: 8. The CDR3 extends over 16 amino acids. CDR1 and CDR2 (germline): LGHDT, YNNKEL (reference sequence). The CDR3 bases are TGTGCCAGCAGCCTGGGACAGGGGCCCCTCGACACTGAAGCTTTCTTT. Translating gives CASSLGQGPLDTEAFF.

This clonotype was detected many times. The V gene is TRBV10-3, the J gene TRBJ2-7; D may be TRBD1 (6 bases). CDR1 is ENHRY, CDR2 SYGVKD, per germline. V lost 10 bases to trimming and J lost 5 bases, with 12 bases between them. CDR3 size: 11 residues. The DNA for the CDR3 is TGTGCCACAGGGGTAGGTGACGAGCAGTACTTC. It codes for CATGVGDEQYF.

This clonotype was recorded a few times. The chain's CDR3 is CASSAGGASFYNEQFF. The CDR3 bases are TGTGCCAGCAGCGCCGGGGGGGCCAGCTTCTACAATGAGCAGTTCTTC. J is TRBJ2-1 and V is TRBV9; the match to TRBD2 covers 8 bases. CDR3 size: 16 residues. Germline V CDR1 and CDR2: SGDLS, YYNGEE. V lost 3 bases to trimming and J lost 3 bases; unmatched junction nucleotides: 8.

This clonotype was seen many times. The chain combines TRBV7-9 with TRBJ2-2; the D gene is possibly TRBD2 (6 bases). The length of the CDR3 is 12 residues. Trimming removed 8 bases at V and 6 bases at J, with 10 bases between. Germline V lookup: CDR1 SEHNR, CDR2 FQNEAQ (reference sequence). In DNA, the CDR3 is TGTGCCAGCCTAAGGGAGGCCGGGGAGCTGTTTTTT. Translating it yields CASLREAGELFF.

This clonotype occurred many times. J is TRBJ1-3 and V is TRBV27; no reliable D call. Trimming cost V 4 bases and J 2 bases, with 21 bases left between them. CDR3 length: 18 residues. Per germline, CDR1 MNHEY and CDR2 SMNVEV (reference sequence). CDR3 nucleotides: TGTGCCAGCAGTTCCCTTCAATCACGAGGGCCTACTGGAAACACCATATATTTT. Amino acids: CASSSLQSRGPTGNTIYF.

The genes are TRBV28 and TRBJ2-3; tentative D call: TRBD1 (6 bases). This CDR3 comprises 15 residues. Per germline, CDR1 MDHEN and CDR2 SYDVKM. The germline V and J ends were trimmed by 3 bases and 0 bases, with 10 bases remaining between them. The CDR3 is CASSFDDRSTDTQYF. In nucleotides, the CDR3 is TGTGCCAGCAGTTTTGATGACAGGAGCACAGATACGCAGTATTTT.

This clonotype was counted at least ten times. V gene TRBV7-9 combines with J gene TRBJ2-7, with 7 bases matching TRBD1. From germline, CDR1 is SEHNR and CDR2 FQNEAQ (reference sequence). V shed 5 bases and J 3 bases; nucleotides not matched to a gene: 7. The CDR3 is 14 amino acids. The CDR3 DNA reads TGTGCCAGCAGCGACTACAGGGGCCACTACGAGCAGTACTTC. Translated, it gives CASSDYRGHYEQYF.

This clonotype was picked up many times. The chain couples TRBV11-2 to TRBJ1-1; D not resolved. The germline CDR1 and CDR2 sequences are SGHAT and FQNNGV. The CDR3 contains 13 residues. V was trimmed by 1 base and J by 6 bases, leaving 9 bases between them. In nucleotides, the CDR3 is TGTGCCAGCAGCTTAGGGCCCACCTCTGAAGCTTTCTTT. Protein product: CASSLGPTSEAFF.

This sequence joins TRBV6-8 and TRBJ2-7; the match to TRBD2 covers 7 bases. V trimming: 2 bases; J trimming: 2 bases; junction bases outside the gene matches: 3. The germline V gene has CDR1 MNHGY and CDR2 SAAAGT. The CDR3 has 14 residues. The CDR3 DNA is TGTGCCAGCAGTTACGCGGGAGAGACCTACGAGCAGTACTTC. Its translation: CASSYAGETYEQYF.

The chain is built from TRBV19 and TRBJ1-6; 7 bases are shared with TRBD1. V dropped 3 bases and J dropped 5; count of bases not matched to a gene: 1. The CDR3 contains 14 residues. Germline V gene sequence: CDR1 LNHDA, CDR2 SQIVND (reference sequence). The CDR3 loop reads CASSMGTDNSPLHF. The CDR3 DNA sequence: TGTGCCAGTAGTATGGGGACAGATAATTCACCCCTCCACTTT.